A single sample is the source of the 24 T cell receptor beta chains below, sequenced in a study of cytomegalovirus exposure and HLA in healthy donors. 13 Jbeta primers and 60 Vbeta primers were used for the PCR. Produced via immunoSEQ multiplex PCR; TCRdb's table is partial and in-frame only. This sample has approximately 160,000 clones; almost 85% occur once, and the top ten carry about 4.9%. The specimen was PBMCs. These TCRs come from a girl aged 5 to 17 in good health and CMV-seropositive.

The rearrangement links TRBV2 to TRBJ1-1; perhaps TRBD1 as D (6 bases). CDR1 is SNHLY and CDR2 is FYNNEI in the germline V gene. The CDR3 sequence is 14 residues long. Trimming removed 5 bases from V and 1 base from J, with 11 bases in between. The CDR3 sequence is CASSPRRGNTEAFF. CDR3 DNA: TGTGCCAGCAGTCCCCGCAGGGGGAACACTGAAGCTTTCTTT.

J is TRBJ2-5 and V is TRBV7-2; 14 bases line up with TRBD2. The V gene's germline CDR1 is SGHTA and CDR2 FQGNSA. V lost 5 bases to trimming and J lost 5 bases; unmatched junction nucleotides: 7. The CDR3 totals 16 residues. CDR3 DNA: TGTGCCAGCAGCCTCCAGACTAGCGGGGGGGCCGAGACCCAGTACTTC. Translating gives CASSLQTSGGAETQYF.

J is TRBJ2-2 and V is TRBV19; 7 bases fit TRBD2. The CDR3 runs to 15 residues. With V trimmed by 6 bases and J by 3 bases, 7 bases remained unmatched. The germline gives CDR1 LNHDA, CDR2 SQIVND (reference sequence). CDR3: CASSIGEGYTGELFF. The CDR3 DNA follows: TGTGCCAGTAGCATCGGGGAGGGGTACACCGGGGAGCTGTTTTTT.

The chain combines TRBV4-1 with TRBJ1-6; a weak D match, TRBD1 (6 bases). The CDR3 runs to 18 residues. The germline V gene has CDR1 MGHRA and CDR2 YSYEKL. Trimming removed 0 bases from V and 5 bases from J, with 17 bases in between. The CDR3 sequence is CASSQDIQAGAHNSPLHF. DNA of the CDR3: TGCGCCAGCAGCCAAGACATACAGGCAGGGGCTCATAATTCACCCCTCCACTTT.

The chain uses TRBV7-9 and TRBJ1-5; 7 bases match TRBD1. This CDR3 region has 14 residues. V shed 5 bases, J shed 3 bases, and the junction held 4 bases outside the gene matches. Germline assignment: CDR1 SEHNR and CDR2 FQNEAQ (reference sequence). CDR3 loop: CASSKGAVNQPQHF. CDR3 sequence (DNA): TGTGCCAGCAGCAAGGGGGCGGTCAATCAGCCCCAGCATTTT.

On this clone itself: A junction end diverges from the germline sequence, so it may reflect a read error. Other DNA sequences of this sample code for an identical CDR3. The genes are TRBV6-5 and TRBJ1-2; weak D call: TRBD1 (6 bases). This CDR3 has 14 amino acids. Germline CDR1 is MNHEY and CDR2 is SVGAGI. Written as DNA, the CDR3 is TGTGCCAGCAGGATCCCGGGGGGCTCTTATGGCTACACCTTT. Translating it yields CASRIPGGSYGYTF.

The chain joins TRBV25-1 to TRBJ2-5, with 9 bases fitting TRBD2. Germline assignment: CDR1 MGHDK and CDR2 SYGVNS. CDR3 length: 17 residues. The V and J ends lost 3 bases and 4 bases, in that order; junction bases with no gene match: 12. CDR3 sequence reads: CASSDQGGGVRRETQYF. The DNA of the CDR3 is TGTGCCAGCAGTGATCAGGGCGGGGGGGTGAGACGAGAGACCCAGTACTTC.

V gene TRBV7-2 combines with J gene TRBJ2-5; TRBD1 agrees at 10 bases. The J call may be faulty, since TRBJ2-7 better matches the DNA end. The CDR3 has 18 residues. Germline V gene data show CDR1 as SGHTA and CDR2 as FQGNSA. The CDR3, as DNA: TGTGCCAGCAGCTTAGTGGCCCGGGGACAGGGGAGCTTCAACGAGCAGTACTTC. Amino acids: CASSLVARGQGSFNEQYF.

V and J are TRBV7-6 and TRBJ1-1; possibly TRBD1 for D (5 bases). CDR1 is SGHVS, CDR2 FNYEAQ, per germline. Trimming left V 2 bases short and J 3 bases short, with 16 bases between. CDR3 length: 16 residues. CDR3 bases: TGTGCCAGCAGCTTAACCAGGGCAAGCCCGGACACTGAAGCTTTCTTT. It yields the protein CASSLTRASPDTEAFF.

The rearrangement links TRBV18 to TRBJ2-3; the match to TRBD2 covers 9 bases. CDR1 is KGHSH, CDR2 LQKENI, per germline. V lost 6 bases, J lost 4 bases, and 11 bases stayed unmatched. The length of the CDR3 is 16 residues. The CDR3 region has the DNA TGTGCCAGCTCTCAAATTAGCGGGGGCCCCCCAGATACGCAGTATTTT. Encoded protein: CASSQISGGPPDTQYF.

This clone has just one count. The J gene is TRBJ2-7, the V gene TRBV19, with 9 bases aligning to TRBD1. CDR3 length equals 15 residues. The V gene's germline CDR1 is LNHDA and CDR2 SQIVND (reference sequence). With V trimmed by 3 bases and J by 0 bases, 3 bases remained unmatched. CDR3 sequence reads: CASSIGDRDSYEQYF. CDR3 nucleotide sequence: TGTGCCAGTAGTATCGGGGACAGGGACTCCTACGAGCAGTACTTC.

This CDR3 reads CASSQERAAGELFF. The CDR3 DNA sequence: TGCGCCAGCAGCCAAGAGAGGGCGGCCGGGGAGCTGTTTTTT. The chain is built from TRBV4-1 and TRBJ2-2, with D possibly TRBD2 on 5 matching bases. V lost 0 bases and J 6 bases, leaving 8 bases between the germline ends. Germline V gene sequence: CDR1 MGHRA, CDR2 YSYEKL. The CDR3 has 14 amino acids.

The chain combines TRBV9 with TRBJ2-5; TRBD2 agrees at 8 bases. The CDR3 has 16 amino acids. Germline V gene sequence: CDR1 SGDLS, CDR2 YYNGEE. V gave up 2 bases and J gave up 1 base; unmatched junction bases: 7. DNA for the CDR3: TGTGCCAGCAGCGTTTCTCGGGGGGGCAGCCAAGAGACCCAGTACTTC. Translating gives CASSVSRGGSQETQYF.

The genes are TRBV7-9 and TRBJ1-2; D gene unclear. V was clipped by 6 bases and J by 0 bases, with 14 bases between them. The length of the CDR3 is 15 residues. In germline, CDR1 is SEHNR, CDR2 FQNEAQ (reference sequence). The CDR3 DNA is TGTGCCAGCAGACCGGTGACGGGAGCTAACTATGGCTACACCTTC. Encoded protein: CASRPVTGANYGYTF.

The rearrangement uses TRBV7-8 and TRBJ1-2, with D perhaps TRBD1 (5 bases). CDR3 length: 14 amino acids. Per germline, CDR1 SGHVS and CDR2 FQNEAQ. Trimming took off 7 bases at V and 0 bases at J, with 12 bases between the two ends. The CDR3, as DNA: TGTGCCAGCAAGCAGGGCCCTACTAACTATGGCTACACCTTC. Encoded protein: CASKQGPTNYGYTF.

In DNA, the CDR3 is TGTGCCAGCCGCAGGGGGGACTATGGCTACACCTTC. Translation gives CASRRGDYGYTF. The chain is built from TRBV6-5 and TRBJ1-2; 7 bases match TRBD1. Germline V gene sequence: CDR1 MNHEY, CDR2 SVGAGI. Trimming at V came to 8 bases and at J to 3 bases, leaving 3 bases not matched to a gene. CDR3 size: 12 residues.

The chain uses TRBV7-6 and TRBJ1-5; D uncertain. Germline loops: CDR1 SGHVS, CDR2 FNYEAQ. The CDR3 totals 12 residues. Trimming stripped 3 bases from V and 8 bases from J, with 8 bases between. The CDR3 region is CASSFGREPQHF. In DNA form, the CDR3 reads TGTGCCAGCAGCTTTGGGAGGGAGCCCCAGCATTTT.

This clone occurred once. The J gene is TRBJ1-4, the V gene TRBV25-1; maybe TRBD1 (6 bases). V lost 4 bases and J 5 bases, leaving 14 bases between the germline ends. The germline CDR1 and CDR2 sequences are MGHDK and SYGVNS. This CDR3 spans 15 amino acids. As DNA, the CDR3 is TGTGCCAGCAGTGTACAGGGTCCCACCAATGAAAAACTGTTTTTT. It yields the protein CASSVQGPTNEKLFF.

On this clone: One junction end disagrees with the germline gene, perhaps due to a read error. The chain uses TRBV7-7 and TRBJ1-3; no clear D. Looked up from germline, CDR1 is SSHAT and CDR2 is FNYEAQ (reference sequence). CDR3 length: 13 amino acids. CDR3: CASSLGFGNTIYF. The CDR3 bases are TGTGCTAGCAGCTTGGGCTTTGGAAACACCATATATTTT.

The V gene is TRBV18, the J gene TRBJ2-1; 8 nucleotides align to TRBD2. The V gene end was trimmed by 2 bases and the J gene end by 0 bases; junction bases not matched to a gene: 6. CDR3 length equals 17 residues. Looked up from germline, CDR1 is KGHSH and CDR2 is LQKENI. Here the CDR3 reads CASSPGGGPSSYNEQFF. Here the CDR3 DNA reads TGTGCCAGCTCACCAGGCGGGGGGCCGAGCTCCTACAATGAGCAGTTCTTC.

This rearrangement joins TRBV19 to TRBJ1-5; D unclear. This CDR3 contains 13 residues. Trimming took off 3 bases at V and 5 bases at J, with 8 bases between the two ends. CDR1 and CDR2 from the germline V gene are LNHDA and SQIVND (reference sequence). This CDR3 reads CASSITMDQPQHF. DNA of the CDR3: TGTGCCAGTAGTATCACAATGGATCAGCCCCAGCATTTT.

This chain uses TRBV9 with TRBJ1-3; 7 bases are shared with TRBD1. Germline CDR1 reads SGDLS; CDR2 reads YYNGEE. V gave up 5 bases and J gave up 0 bases; unmatched junction bases: 8. The CDR3 runs 16 residues. CDR3 residues: CASSPTGVPSGNTIYF. In DNA form, the CDR3 reads TGTGCCAGCAGTCCTACAGGGGTTCCCTCTGGAAACACCATATATTTT.

The rearrangement joins TRBV28 to TRBJ1-2; 9 bases line up with TRBD1. V gave up 6 bases and J gave up 8 bases; unmatched junction bases: 16. The CDR3 consists of 16 residues. Germline V CDR1 and CDR2: MDHEN, SYDVKM. The CDR3 protein is CASSLIYTGGHGGYTF. The DNA for the CDR3 is TGTGCCAGCAGCCTTATTTACACAGGGGGCCACGGCGGCTACACCTTC.

The chain carries TRBV6-6 and TRBJ1-5; tentative D call: TRBD1 (5 bases). The CDR3 spans 14 residues. Trimming pared 2 bases from V and 5 bases from J, leaving 10 bases between. CDR1 is MNHNY and CDR2 is SVGAGI in the germline V gene (reference sequence). CDR3 sequence: CASSYPGMDQPQHF. As DNA, the CDR3 is TGTGCCAGCAGTTACCCAGGGATGGATCAGCCCCAGCATTTT.